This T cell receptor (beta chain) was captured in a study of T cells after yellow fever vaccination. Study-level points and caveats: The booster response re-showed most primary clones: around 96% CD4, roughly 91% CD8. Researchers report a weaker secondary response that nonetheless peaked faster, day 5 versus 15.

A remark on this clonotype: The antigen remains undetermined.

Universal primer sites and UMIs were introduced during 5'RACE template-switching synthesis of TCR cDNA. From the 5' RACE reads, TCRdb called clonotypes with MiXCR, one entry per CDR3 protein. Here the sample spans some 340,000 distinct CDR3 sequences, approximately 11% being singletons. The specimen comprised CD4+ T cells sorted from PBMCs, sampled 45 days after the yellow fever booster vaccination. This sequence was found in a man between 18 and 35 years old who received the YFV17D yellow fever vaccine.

This CDR3 reads CSAKLAIGETQYF. CDR3 bases: TGCAGTGCTAAACTAGCGATCGGGGAGACCCAGTACTTC. The gene calls are TRBV20-1 and TRBJ2-5, with 7 nucleotides matching TRBD2. Per the germline V gene, CDR1 is DFQATT and CDR2 is SNEGSKA (reference sequence). CDR3 length: 13 residues. J gave up 5 bases and V 4 bases, and 7 bases lay outside the gene matches.